The clone carrying this T cell receptor beta chain was counted a few times. The antigen remains undetermined. Trimming shortened V by 0 bases and J by 5 bases, and 8 bases separated the two germline ends. The length of the CDR3 is 13 residues. Looked up from germline, CDR1 is SGDLS and CDR2 is YYNGEE. Sequencing followed a ViraFEST assay step that expanded antigen-specific CD4+ T cells with viral peptide pools. Once cultured for roughly nine days, the cells underwent separation to obtain CD4+ T cells. PCR-confirmed SARS-CoV-2 infection occurred in the person between March and December 2020. PBMC cultures contained two million cells per well, 10 IU/ml IL-2 and 10 ug/ml peptides. The authors replaced half the medium with IL-2 medium on days 3 and 7. This entry belongs to a study of vaccination effects on CD4 cells after COVID-19. Generated by immunoSEQ multiplex PCR, the TCRdb table keeps only in-frame clones and is missing some. The profile shows tens of thousands of clones, around 76% of them singletons.

General study results and limits: A shortage of convalescent patients and an absence of early post-infection timepoints characterized the study. Infection-derived and vaccine-derived clones contracted markedly late after vaccination.

The rearrangement joins TRBV9 to TRBJ2-5, with D unresolved. The sequenced sample was CD4+ T cells from PBMCs cultured with SARS-CoV-2 spike peptides, obtained before COVID-19 vaccination. This clonotype was obtained from a human donor who had a prior SARS-CoV-2 infection. CDR3 region: CASSVEPRETQYF. DNA of the CDR3: TGTGCCAGCAGCGTAGAACCCCGGGAGACCCAGTACTTC.